The sequence of this T cell receptor beta chain was determined in a study of blood T cell repertoires in COVID-19. Looking at the study overall: Samples taken during acute and convalescent COVID-19 were collected in the United States, Italy and Spain. Nucleic acid was either cDNA or gDNA, and it came from T cells, B-cell-depleted T cells, or PBMCs.

Germline CDR1 is GTSNPN and CDR2 is SVGIG (reference sequence). CDR3 length: 13 amino acids. Trimming at V came to 6 bases and at J to 10 bases, leaving 8 bases not matched to a gene. Authors' processing steps: Quantification of nucleated cells was approximated via reference gene primer amplification. TCRdb's table, derived via immunoSEQ multiplex PCR, lists solely in-frame clones and lacks some. V, J and clone size were drawn from that table, and D and trimming were deduced from the DNA. The sample lists fewer than 85,000 clones; about 73% were seen once. This clone appeared a single time. This receptor was identified in a woman in her seventies with acute or convalescent COVID-19. Material for sequencing was peripheral blood. V gene TRBV30 combines with J gene TRBJ1-6; 8 bases are a match to TRBD1. The CDR3 bases are TGTGCCTGTCGGACAGGGTGGATATCACCCCTCCACTTT. Protein product: CACRTGWISPLHF. Together with reference TRBV30 and TRBJ1-6, the CDR3 gives the full variable domain: SQTIHQWPATLVQPVGSPLSLECTVEGTSNPNLYWYRQAAGRGLQLLFYSVGIGQISSEVPQNLSASRPQDRQFILSSKKLLLSDSGFYLCACRTGWISPLHFGNGTRLTVT.